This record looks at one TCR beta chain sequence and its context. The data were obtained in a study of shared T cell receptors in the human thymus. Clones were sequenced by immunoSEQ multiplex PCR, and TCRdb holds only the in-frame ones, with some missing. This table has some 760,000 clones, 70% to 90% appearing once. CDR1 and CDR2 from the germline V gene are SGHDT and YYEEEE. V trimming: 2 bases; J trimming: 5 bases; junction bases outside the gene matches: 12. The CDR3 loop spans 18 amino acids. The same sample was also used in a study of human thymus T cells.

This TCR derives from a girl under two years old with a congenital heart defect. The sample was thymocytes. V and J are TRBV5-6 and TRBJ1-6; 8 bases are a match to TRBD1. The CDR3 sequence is CASSLSLQGAVHNSPLHF. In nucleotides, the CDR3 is TGTGCCAGCAGCTTATCCCTCCAGGGGGCAGTGCATAATTCACCCCTCCACTTT.